The 26 T cell receptor beta chains given below trace back to one sample, sequenced in a study of CD8+ T cells in alopecia areata. Cells pooled from cutaneous lymph nodes were sorted on CD4, CD8alpha, NKG2D, NKG2ACE and other markers. Extracted RNA was reverse transcribed into cDNA, the sequencing template. The repertoire was sequenced with immunoSEQ multiplex PCR; TCRdb's copy has only in-frame clones and lacks some. The sample includes 15,000 to 20,000 clones, none of them occurring once. Sequencing used CD8+ T cells sorted from a lymph node. Receptors were obtained from a C3H/HeJ mouse with alopecia areata. The strain is characterized by the MHC haplotype H2-k.

A few counts support this clone. The gene symbols are mouse symbols. The read ends 4 residues early relative to the CDR3; the germline J gene fills the gap. This chain uses TRBV13-3 with TRBJ1-1, with D hard to call. V was cut by 0 bases and J by 1 base, with 4 bases left in between. The CDR3 extends over 13 amino acids. In germline, CDR1 is NNHDY, CDR2 SYVADS. The CDR3 bases that were read are TGTGCCAGCAGTGATGCTCTGAACACA. Protein product: CASSDALNT. From start to end, the CDR3 is CASSDALNTEVFF.

Many counts were recorded for this clone. Gene names are the mouse ones. The read halts 4 residues ahead of the CDR3 end, with the missing end drawn from the germline J gene. The chain employs TRBV1 and TRBJ1-1; possible D gene TRBD1, 6 bases. The length of the CDR3 is 15 residues. Trimming cost V 3 bases and J 0 bases, with 11 bases left between them. In germline, CDR1 is NSQYPW, CDR2 LRSPGD (reference sequence). Here the CDR3 reads CTCSASTGSNTEVFF. CDR3 DNA (partial): TGCACCTGCAGTGCCTCCACAGGGTCAAACACA.

This clone has only a few counts. Genes and germline come from the mouse. The CDR3 end falls 4 residues outside the read, so it is completed with the germline J gene. The V and J genes are TRBV31 and TRBJ2-5; TRBD1 is a possible D gene (6 bases). V lost 0 bases and J 1 base, leaving 8 bases between the germline ends. The CDR3 is made up of 14 amino acids. Germline V gene sequence: CDR1 GKSSPN, CDR2 SITVG. The CDR3 DNA, read in part, is TGTGCCTGGAGTCTACAGGGCGACCAAGAC. Translated, it gives CAWSLQGDQD. The CDR3 as a whole reads CAWSLQGDQDTQYF.

This clone was observed at least ten times. Genes and germline are mouse. The CDR3 end falls 4 residues outside the read, so it is completed with the germline J gene. The rearrangement links TRBV13-3 to TRBJ2-7; the D gene is possibly TRBD1 (5 bases). CDR1 is NNHDY, CDR2 SYVADS, per germline. This CDR3 region has 11 residues. The covered CDR3 bases are TGTGCCAGCAGAGCAGGGTAT. Translation gives CASRAGY. The CDR3, in full, reads CASRAGYEQYF.

On this clone: Gene and germline names: mouse. The CDR3 end falls 4 residues outside the read, so it is completed with the germline J gene. The chain carries TRBV5 and TRBJ1-4; D might be TRBD1 (5 bases). CDR3 length equals 14 residues. Germline V gives CDR1 LGHNA, CDR2 YNLKQL (reference sequence). Trimming pared 4 bases from V and 5 bases from J, leaving 11 bases between. Incomplete CDR3 DNA: TGTGCCAGCAGCCCCGGGACTGAAAACGAA. Encoded protein: CASSPGTENE. The whole CDR3 region reads CASSPGTENERLFF.

This clone was counted ten times or more. The gene names here belong to mouse. The sequenced fragment ends 4 residues before the CDR3 boundary, so the rest is inferred from the germline J gene. The rearrangement joins TRBV13-3 to TRBJ2-3; 11 bases line up with TRBD2. The CDR3 is made up of 13 amino acids. Per germline, CDR1 NNHDY and CDR2 SYVADS. CDR3 amino acids: CASTGTGGETLYF. Partial CDR3 DNA: TGTGCCAGCACCGGGACTGGGGGAGAA.

On this clone: The gene names here belong to mouse. The read terminates 4 residues before the CDR3 end, so the remaining end is supplied by the germline J gene. V is TRBV1 and J is TRBJ1-2, with 10 bases matching TRBD1. The germline V gene has CDR1 NSQYPW and CDR2 LRSPGD (reference sequence). The junction had 4 bases not matched to a gene; V was cut back by 2 bases and J by 4 bases. This CDR3 region has 15 residues. The part of the CDR3 DNA that was read is TGCACCTGCAGTGCATGGGGACAGGGGAGCTCC. Residues: CTCSAWGQGSS. The full CDR3 protein reads CTCSAWGQGSSDYTF.

As regards this clone: Here the gene names and germline are mouse. The read gets to within 4 residues of the CDR3 end, and the germline J gene fills in the rest. The chain combines TRBV16 with TRBJ2-5; the match to TRBD2 covers 10 bases. Germline V gives CDR1 SGHSA, CDR2 FRNQAP. After removal of 0 bases from V and 2 bases from J, the junction contained 2 bases not matched to a gene. This CDR3 region has 16 residues. The CDR3 region is CASSLDRTGGQDTQYF. The sequenced CDR3 bases are TGTGCAAGCAGCTTAGATCGGACTGGGGGCCAAGAC.

As to this clone: Gene labels here are mouse ones. The read stops 4 residues short of the end of the CDR3; the missing end is completed from the germline J gene. The chain joins TRBV5 to TRBJ1-4; TRBD1 aligns across 9 bases. Germline assignment: CDR1 LGHNA and CDR2 YNLKQL (reference sequence). This CDR3 is 15 amino acids long. Trimming took 3 bases from V and 2 from J; bases not matched to a gene: 1. CDR3 protein: CASSHGQGSNERLFF. CDR3 DNA, as far as it was read: TGTGCCAGCAGCCACGGACAGGGGTCCAACGAA.

Only a few counts were recorded for this clone. The genes and germline here are from mouse. The CDR3 protein is CAWSPDWGDYAEQFF. The sequenced part of the CDR3 DNA is TGTGCCTGGAGCCCAGACTGGGGGGACTATGCT. The chain is built from TRBV31 and TRBJ2-1; 10 bases line up with TRBD2. The CDR3 is cut off 4 residues early in the read; its end comes from the germline J gene. Germline CDR1 reads GKSSPN; CDR2 reads SITVG. With V trimmed by 3 bases and J by 2 bases, 4 bases remained unmatched. The CDR3 has 15 amino acids.

This clone was seen many times. These gene names are mouse names. The DNA ends 4 residues before the CDR3 does, and the rest of the CDR3 is filled in from the germline J gene. The rearrangement links TRBV1 to TRBJ1-4, with TRBD1 matching over 8 bases. The length of the CDR3 is 14 residues. J lost 6 bases, V lost 1 base, and 1 base had no gene match. Per germline, CDR1 NSQYPW and CDR2 LRSPGD (reference sequence). The CDR3 sequence is CTCSAGTGHERLFF. The part of the CDR3 DNA that was read is TGCACCTGCAGTGCAGGGACAGGGCACGAA.

This clone was detected many times. TCRdb lists a protein that is different at residue 11 from the translated DNA; the protein given here uses the DNA translation. The gene symbols are mouse symbols. Coverage ceases 3 residues before the CDR3 finishes, and the germline J gene fills in the end. The chain uses TRBV1 and TRBJ1-6; D perhaps matches TRBD1 (5 bases). TRBJ1-6 is designated an ORF whose function remains uncertain. The CDR3 is 14 amino acids. V was pared by 2 bases and J by 5 bases, with 7 bases between. Germline V gives CDR1 NSQYPW, CDR2 LRSPGD (reference sequence). Incomplete CDR3 DNA: TGCACCTGCAGTGCAACAGGCCATAATTCGCCC. Its protein is CTCSATGHNSP. The whole CDR3 reads CTCSATGHNSPLYF.

This clone has only a few counts. Gene names and germline refer to mouse. The sequence runs out 4 residues before the end of the CDR3; the remainder is reconstructed from the germline J gene. The V and J genes are TRBV19 and TRBJ1-4, with a possible D match to TRBD1 (6 bases). Germline CDR1 FNHDT, CDR2 SITEND (reference sequence). This CDR3 comprises 13 residues. V shed 7 bases and J shed 2 bases, with 9 bases lying between them. Incomplete CDR3 DNA: TGTGCCAGCTACGGACAGTCCAACGAA. The encoded protein is CASYGQSNE. In full, the CDR3 reads CASYGQSNERLFF. The variable domain in full, with the rest retrieved from reference TRBV19 and TRBJ1-4, is GGIITQTPKFLIGQEGQKLTLKCQQNFNHDTMYWYRQDSGKGLRLIYYSITENDLQKGDLSEGYDASREKKSSFSLTVTSAQKNEMAVFLCASYGQSNERLFFGHGTKLSVL.

A word on this clone: Any gene name here is a mouse gene name. The CDR3 is cut off 4 residues early in the read; its end comes from the germline J gene. The J gene is TRBJ2-3, the V gene TRBV1; 9 bases agree with TRBD1. The CDR3 runs to 14 residues. Per germline, CDR1 NSQYPW and CDR2 LRSPGD (reference sequence). V lost 3 bases and J lost 4; bases outside the gene matches: 2. CDR3 sequence reads: CTCSAGTGSETLYF. The DNA read from the CDR3 is TGCACCTGCAGTGCCGGGACAGGGTCAGAA.

A word on this clone: The genes are named according to mouse. The read ends 4 residues shy of where the CDR3 ends; the end is completed using the germline J gene. The V gene is TRBV13-3, the J gene TRBJ2-4, with 9 bases matching TRBD2. V dropped 0 bases and J dropped 1; count of bases not matched to a gene: 3. Germline V gene lookup returns CDR1 NNHDY and CDR2 SYVADS. The CDR3 spans 16 residues. The CDR3: CASSDDWGGGQNTLYF. The part of the CDR3 DNA that was read is TGTGCCAGCAGTGATGATTGGGGGGGCGGTCAAAAC.

On this clone: Genes here carry mouse names. The observed sequence ends 4 residues before the CDR3 terminus, with the missing tail filled in from the germline J gene. This chain uses TRBV13-3 with TRBJ2-3; the match to TRBD2 covers 14 bases. CDR1 is NNHDY and CDR2 is SYVADS in the germline V gene. CDR3 length: 16 residues. V lost 6 bases to trimming and J lost 4 bases; unmatched junction nucleotides: 7. The CDR3 reads CASTFRDWGGPETLYF. The DNA read from the CDR3 is TGTGCCAGCACCTTCCGGGACTGGGGGGGCCCAGAA.

This clone was recorded at least ten times. Gene names refer to mouse genes. The read gets to within 4 residues of the CDR3 end, and the germline J gene fills in the rest. The gene calls are TRBV1 and TRBJ1-2; possibly TRBD1 for D (6 bases). Germline V lookup: CDR1 NSQYPW, CDR2 LRSPGD (reference sequence). V was pared by 0 bases and J by 1 base, with 6 bases between. The CDR3 spans 14 residues. Here the CDR3 reads CTCSAEGQNSDYTF. Partial CDR3 DNA: TGCACCTGCAGTGCAGAGGGACAAAACTCC.

This clone was seen repeatedly, ten times or more. Gene names denote mouse genes. The DNA ends 4 residues before the CDR3 does, and the rest of the CDR3 is filled in from the germline J gene. The rearrangement uses TRBV19 and TRBJ2-1, with 14 positions matching TRBD2. The CDR3 has 16 amino acids. J lost 5 bases, V lost 4 bases, and 5 bases had no gene match. The germline CDR1 and CDR2 sequences are FNHDT and SITEND (reference sequence). This CDR3 is CASSRDWGGANAEQFF. CDR3 DNA, as far as it was read: TGTGCCAGCAGTCGGGACTGGGGGGGCGCCAATGCT.

This clone was observed many times. Mouse germline and gene names are used. The DNA ends 4 residues before the CDR3 does, and the rest of the CDR3 is filled in from the germline J gene. The gene calls are TRBV16 and TRBJ1-2; the match to TRBD1 covers 9 bases. The germline gives CDR1 SGHSA, CDR2 FRNQAP. V lost 3 bases and J lost 4; bases outside the gene matches: 3. This CDR3 has 14 amino acids. CDR3 amino acids: CASSLGQGGSDYTF. CDR3 DNA, as far as it was read: TGTGCAAGCAGCTTGGGACAGGGCGGCTCC.

As for this clone: The genes and germline here are from mouse. Read coverage stops 4 residues before the CDR3 terminus; the germline J gene supplies the remainder. The chain combines TRBV13-3 with TRBJ1-4; D is possibly TRBD1 (5 bases). V dropped 0 bases and J dropped 0 bases, with 9 bases sitting between them. The CDR3 loop spans 16 amino acids. Germline V CDR1 and CDR2: NNHDY, SYVADS. The part of the CDR3 DNA that was read is TGTGCCAGCAGTGATGCATGGGGGTTTTCCAACGAA. Translated, it gives CASSDAWGFSNE. The whole CDR3 region reads CASSDAWGFSNERLFF.

As regards this clone: The gene names here belong to mouse. The CDR3 end lies 4 residues beyond the end of the read and is filled in from the germline J gene. This sequence joins TRBV12-1 and TRBJ2-2; 8 bases fit TRBD2. CDR1 SGHSN and CDR2 HYEKVE come from the germline V gene. CDR3 size: 15 residues. CDR3 DNA (partial): TGTGCCAGCTCTCTCGCACTGGGGGAAGGCGGG. It codes for CASSLALGEGG. The whole CDR3 region reads CASSLALGEGGQLYF.

This clone has ten or more counts. Each gene name is a mouse one. Sequencing ends 4 residues short of the CDR3 end; the germline J gene provides the rest. V usage is TRBV14 and J usage is TRBJ2-5; 9 nucleotides line up with TRBD1. Per the germline V gene, CDR1 is SGHDT and CDR2 is FRDEAV. The CDR3 contains 13 residues. The CDR3 bases that were read are TGTGCCAGCAGTCCGGGACAGGGAGAC. Protein: CASSPGQGD. The CDR3 in its entirety is CASSPGQGDTQYF.

Only a few counts were recorded for this clone. Gene names denote mouse genes. The CDR3 end falls 4 residues outside the read, so it is completed with the germline J gene. The chain combines TRBV31 with TRBJ2-1; TRBD2 aligns across 10 bases. The CDR3 covers 14 residues. In germline, CDR1 is GKSSPN, CDR2 SITVG. Trimming removed 0 bases from V and 5 bases from J; junction bases left unmatched: 1. CDR3: CAWSLTGGDAEQFF. The sequenced CDR3 bases are TGTGCCTGGAGTCTAACTGGGGGGGATGCT.

Of note for this clone: Gene names are the mouse ones. The CDR3 is cut off 4 residues early in the read; its end comes from the germline J gene. The chain joins TRBV5 to TRBJ1-4; tentative D call: TRBD1 (6 bases). CDR1 LGHNA and CDR2 YNLKQL come from the germline V gene (reference sequence). V was cut by 0 bases and J by 5 bases, with 13 bases left in between. The CDR3 covers 16 residues. CDR3 bases read: TGTGCCAGCAGCCAAGATCTGGGGGGGGCGAACGAA. Protein sequence: CASSQDLGGANE. The CDR3 as a whole reads CASSQDLGGANERLFF.

This clone has ten or more counts. Genes and germline come from the mouse. The read stops 4 residues short of the end of the CDR3; the missing end is completed from the germline J gene. V gene TRBV13-2 combines with J gene TRBJ1-4; perhaps TRBD1 as D (6 bases). In germline, CDR1 is NNHNN, CDR2 SYGAGS (reference sequence). The CDR3 runs 15 residues. Trimming took off 2 bases at V and 4 bases at J, with 12 bases between the two ends. The CDR3: CASGEPRGLNERLFF. The CDR3 bases that were read are TGTGCCAGCGGTGAGCCCAGGGGCCTCAACGAA.

In its sample, this clone was seen many times. Genes and germline are mouse. The CDR3 is cut off 4 residues early in the read; its end comes from the germline J gene. This chain links TRBV13-1 with TRBJ2-1; no reliable D call. From germline, CDR1 is NSHNY and CDR2 SYGAGN. Trimming removed 0 bases from V and 2 bases from J, with 6 bases in between. CDR3 size: 14 residues. The covered CDR3 bases are TGTGCCAGCAGTGATGCAACTTACTATGCT. Translated, it gives CASSDATYYA. The complete CDR3 sequence is CASSDATYYAEQFF.